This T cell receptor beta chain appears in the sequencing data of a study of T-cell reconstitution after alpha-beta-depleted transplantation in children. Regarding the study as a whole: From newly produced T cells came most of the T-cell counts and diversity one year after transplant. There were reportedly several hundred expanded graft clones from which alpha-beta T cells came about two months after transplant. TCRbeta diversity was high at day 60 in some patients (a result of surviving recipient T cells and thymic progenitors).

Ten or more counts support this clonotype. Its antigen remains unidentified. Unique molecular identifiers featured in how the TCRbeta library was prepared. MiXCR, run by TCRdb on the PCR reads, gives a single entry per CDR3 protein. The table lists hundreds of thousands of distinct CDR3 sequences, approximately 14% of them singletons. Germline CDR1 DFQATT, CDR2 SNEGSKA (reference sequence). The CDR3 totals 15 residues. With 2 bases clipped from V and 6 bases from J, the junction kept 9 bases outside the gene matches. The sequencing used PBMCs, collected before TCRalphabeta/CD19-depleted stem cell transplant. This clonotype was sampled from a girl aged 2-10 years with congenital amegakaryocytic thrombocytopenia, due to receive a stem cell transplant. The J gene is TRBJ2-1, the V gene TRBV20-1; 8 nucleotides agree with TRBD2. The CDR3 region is CSARNHGRAGNEQFF. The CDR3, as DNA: TGCAGTGCTAGAAATCACGGGAGGGCCGGCAATGAGCAGTTCTTC.